This T cell receptor (beta chain) was observed in a study of blood T cells in healthy people across ages. Study observations and caveats: Across samples, TCR beta diversity tracked strongly with naive T cell percentage.

Sample-barcoded 5' priming and a J-beta primer mix drove a second PCR of roughly 6 to 12 cycles. TCRdb reprocessed the 5' RACE reads with MiXCR, giving one entry per CDR3 protein. The sample lists roughly 700,000 distinct CDR3 sequences; around 49% were seen once. The CDR3 consists of 15 residues. The germline gives CDR1 MDHEN, CDR2 SYDVKM. The V end lost 6 bases, the J end lost 0 bases, and 12 bases lay between the germline ends. As to this clonotype: Its cognate antigen is unknown.

The J gene is TRBJ2-1, the V gene TRBV28; D may be TRBD1 (5 bases). This receptor was taken from a woman between 55 and 75 years old in good health. Material: blood. For the CDR3, the DNA is TGTGCCAGCAGGGAAGACAGTAGCTCCTACAATGAGCAGTTCTTC. Translating gives CASREDSSSYNEQFF.